Each of the 8 T cell receptor beta chains below was sequenced from the same sample in a study of T cell changes during pregnancy in multiple sclerosis. The method was immunoSEQ multiplex PCR; TCRdb's version includes in-frame clones alone and lacks a portion of them. This table holds 55,000 to 85,000 clones, about nine tenths found once. This specimen was peripheral blood, taken in the third trimester of pregnancy. These receptors were taken from a female donor with multiple sclerosis, enrolled in a pregnancy study.

This chain links TRBV7-6 with TRBJ1-2, with no clear D. V lost 6 bases to trimming and J lost 3 bases, with 14 bases between them. The V gene's germline CDR1 is SGHVS and CDR2 FNYEAQ. This CDR3 spans 14 amino acids. CDR3 sequence reads: CASSSSSLDYGYTF. In nucleotides, the CDR3 is TGTGCCAGCAGTTCCTCTTCCCTTGACTATGGCTACACCTTC.

The count of this clone is one. This rearrangement joins TRBV25-1 to TRBJ1-1; tentative D call: TRBD1 (6 bases). V gave up 2 bases and J gave up 3 bases, with 16 bases separating them. The germline V gene encodes CDR1 MGHDK and CDR2 SYGVNS. The CDR3 runs 16 residues. CDR3 sequence (DNA): TGTGCCAGCAGTGAAGGGCGGGGGGCGCGGGACACTGAAGCTTTCTTT. Its protein product is CASSEGRGARDTEAFF.

This chain links TRBV29-1 with TRBJ1-1; D is perhaps TRBD1 (6 bases). The CDR3 runs 13 residues. Germline CDR1 and CDR2: SQVTM and ANQGSEA. V gave up 5 bases and J gave up 0 bases, with 10 bases separating them. CDR3: CSVQGQLNTEAFF. CDR3 in DNA: TGCAGCGTTCAAGGACAGTTGAACACTGAAGCTTTCTTT.

The J gene is TRBJ2-1, the V gene TRBV5-1, with D perhaps TRBD2 (5 bases). Between the trimmed V and J ends, which lost 0 bases and 0 bases, there was a span of 7 bases. CDR1 and CDR2 from the germline V gene are SGHRS and YFSETQ. The CDR3 totals 15 residues. The CDR3 coding sequence is TGCGCCAGCAGCTTGGCTGGGAGCTCCTACAATGAGCAGTTCTTC. It encodes CASSLAGSSYNEQFF. The full variable domain, rest sourced from reference TRBV5-1 and TRBJ2-1, is KAGVTQTPRYLIKTRGQQVTLSCSPISGHRSVSWYQQTPGQGLQFLFEYFSETQRNKGNFPGRFSGRQFSNSRSEMNVSTLELGDSALYLCASSLAGSSYNEQFFGPGTRLTVL.

V and J are TRBV10-3 and TRBJ2-7; TRBD2 agrees at 14 bases. V gave up 11 bases and J gave up 2 bases; unmatched junction bases: 11. CDR3 length equals 16 residues. The germline CDR1 and CDR2 sequences are ENHRY and SYGVKD. The DNA for the CDR3 is TGTGCCTCCCGCCCCCAGACTAGCGGGGGGGCCTACGAGCAGTACTTC. This translates into CASRPQTSGGAYEQYF.

This chain links TRBV6-6 with TRBJ2-3; 8 bases line up with TRBD1. Germline-derived CDR1 and CDR2 are MNHNY and SVGAGI (reference sequence). The trim removed 3 bases at V and 1 base at J, leaving 3 bases unmatched. The CDR3 extends over 15 amino acids. This CDR3 reads CASSYGQGGTDTQYF. CDR3 sequence (DNA): TGTGCCAGCAGTTATGGACAGGGCGGCACAGATACGCAGTATTTT.

The V call is TRBV7-3, the J call TRBJ2-3, with 10 nucleotides matching TRBD2. In germline, CDR1 is SGHTA, CDR2 FQGTGA. The CDR3 totals 17 residues. The V and J ends lost 1 base and 2 bases, in that order; junction bases with no gene match: 6. The CDR3 DNA is TGTGCCAGCAGCTTAATGGGGCTAGCGGGGGACACAGATACGCAGTATTTT. It translates to CASSLMGLAGDTDTQYF.

J is TRBJ1-5 and V is TRBV6-5; 7 positions match TRBD1. This CDR3 has 15 amino acids. The germline CDR1 and CDR2 sequences are MNHEY and SVGAGI. Trimming took 4 bases from V and 3 from J; bases not matched to a gene: 6. This CDR3 is CASSSKQGNNQPQHF. The CDR3 DNA is TGTGCCAGCAGTTCCAAACAGGGGAACAATCAGCCCCAGCATTTT.